A selection of T cell receptor beta chains follows, all from one sample in a study of T cell repertoires in cytomegalovirus infection. TCRdb recomputed calls from the reads with MiXCR, one row per CDR3 protein. The table has about 920,000 distinct CDR3 sequences, less than 40% seen once. Their target antigens are unknown. The material was cultured CD8+ T cells from PBMCs, obtained from culture after CMV antigen stimulation. The receptors originated from a human donor in good health (CMV status not recorded). Some clones in this sample may be carry-over from other donors' samples. CDR3s include the opening cysteine and the closing phenylalanine or tryptophan. The D gene is left open where the match is weak. Clone size appears in some rows only: once, few, many, or a class for an expanded clone.

DNA: TGTGTCAGTAGTATCGCAGACGGATTCGGCGAGCAGTACTTC
CDR3: CVSSIADGFGEQYF
J: TRBJ2-7
D: -
V: TRBV19
size: few

DNA: TGTGCCAGCTGGACTAGCGGGGCCTCCTACGAGCAGTACTTC
CDR3: CASWTSGASYEQYF
J: TRBJ2-7
D: TRBD2
V: TRBV7-4
size: -

DNA: TGTGCCAGCAAGGACTGGTGGAGCACAGATACGCAGTATTTT
CDR3: CASKDWWSTDTQYF
J: TRBJ2-3
D: -
V: TRBV2
size: -

DNA: TGTGCCAGCAGTGAAGGGGGCAGACGCACAGATACGCAGTATTTT
CDR3: CASSEGGRRTDTQYF
J: TRBJ2-3
D: -
V: TRBV6-1
size: many

DNA: TGCGCCAGCAGTGAGTCACTAAGGGAGGTGAACACTGAAGCTTTCTTT
CDR3: CASSESLREVNTEAFF
J: TRBJ1-1
D: -
V: TRBV10-2
size: few

DNA: TGTGCCAGCAGCTTTTTTCCGTTGCTTTTCTACGAGCAGTACTTC
CDR3: CASSFFPLLFYEQYF
J: TRBJ2-7
D: -
V: TRBV11-2
size: once

DNA: TGCGCCAGCAAGGGACAGGGCACTGAAGCTTTCTTT
CDR3: CASKGQGTEAFF
J: TRBJ1-1
D: TRBD1
V: TRBV5-1
size: few

DNA: TGTGCCCAATTAGGAAACAATGAGCAGTTCTTC
CDR3: CAQLGNNEQFF
J: TRBJ2-1
D: -
V: TRBV2
size: few

DNA: TGTGCCAGCAGTTACTCGTTACAGAGTGCCAAGGGCTACACCTTC
CDR3: CASSYSLQSAKGYTF
J: TRBJ1-2
D: -
V: TRBV6-6
size: few

DNA: TGTGCCAGCAGTGACCTGACCTGGACAGGCGACATCTATGGCTACACCTTC
CDR3: CASSDLTWTGDIYGYTF
J: TRBJ1-2
D: TRBD1
V: TRBV6-1
size: few

DNA: TGCGCCAGCCGAGGACAGGGAGACGATGAGCAGTTCTTC
CDR3: CASRGQGDDEQFF
J: TRBJ2-1
D: TRBD1
V: TRBV5-1
size: few

DNA: TGTGCCAGCAGCTTAACAGGGAGTGGAGCAGATACGCAGTATTTT
CDR3: CASSLTGSGADTQYF
J: TRBJ2-3
D: -
V: TRBV7-6
size: -

DNA: TGTGCCAGCAAGGACGGGCCGTTCTCTAGCACAGATACGCAGTATTTT
CDR3: CASKDGPFSSTDTQYF
J: TRBJ2-3
D: -
V: TRBV6-5
size: -

DNA: TGTGCCACTAGCAGGGGGGCGACAGGTGGAGGGGAAAAACTGTTTTTT
CDR3: CATSRGATGGGEKLFF
J: TRBJ1-4
D: TRBD1
V: TRBV15
size: -

DNA: TGTGCCAGCAGCCAAAACCCGGGACGAGAGAGAGAAAAACTGTTTTTT
CDR3: CASSQNPGREREKLFF
J: TRBJ1-4
D: -
V: TRBV5-4
size: few

DNA: TGTGCCAGCAGCTTACATCGGAATGAGCAGTTCTTC
CDR3: CASSLHRNEQFF
J: TRBJ2-1
D: -
V: TRBV7-2
size: -

DNA: TGTGCCAGCAGCCCACTCCGGGGGCTAGCGGGGGGGCTCGGCGGGGAGCTGTTTTTT
CDR3: CASSPLRGLAGGLGGELFF
J: TRBJ2-2
D: TRBD2
V: TRBV28
size: -

DNA: TGTGCCAGCAGCCAAGATCGGAGGAATCCCGGGGAGCTGTTTTTT
CDR3: CASSQDRRNPGELFF
J: TRBJ2-2
D: -
V: TRBV14
size: -

DNA: TGTGCCAGTAGTATGATGACAGGGGTTTTGGACGAGCAGTACTTC
CDR3: CASSMMTGVLDEQYF
J: TRBJ2-7
D: TRBD1
V: TRBV19
size: -

DNA: TGTGCCAGCAGCCAGGGTCCGGCCGAGCAGTACTTC
CDR3: CASSQGPAEQYF
J: TRBJ2-7
D: -
V: TRBV7-9
size: few

DNA: TGTGCCAGCGGACAGGGACTTAGCAATCAGCCCCAGCATTTT
CDR3: CASGQGLSNQPQHF
J: TRBJ1-5
D: TRBD1
V: TRBV5-5
size: -

DNA: TGTGCCAGCAGCTACTCCCTGTGGGCGCAGGGGGATGGCTACACCTTC
CDR3: CASSYSLWAQGDGYTF
J: TRBJ1-2
D: TRBD1
V: TRBV4-1
size: -

DNA: TGCGCCAGCAGTGGCTGGGACAGGGGCTTAAGCACTGAAGCTTTCTTT
CDR3: CASSGWDRGLSTEAFF
J: TRBJ1-1
D: TRBD1
V: TRBV10-1
size: few